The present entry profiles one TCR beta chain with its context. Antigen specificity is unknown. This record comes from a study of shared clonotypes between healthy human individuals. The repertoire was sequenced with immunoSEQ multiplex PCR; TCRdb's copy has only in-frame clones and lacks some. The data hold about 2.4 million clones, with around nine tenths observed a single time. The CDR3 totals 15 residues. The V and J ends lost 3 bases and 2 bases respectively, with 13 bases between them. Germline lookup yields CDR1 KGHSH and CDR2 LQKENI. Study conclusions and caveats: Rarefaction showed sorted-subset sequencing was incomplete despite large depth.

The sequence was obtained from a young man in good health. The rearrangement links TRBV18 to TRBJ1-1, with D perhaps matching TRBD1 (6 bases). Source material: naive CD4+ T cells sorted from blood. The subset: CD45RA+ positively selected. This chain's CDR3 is CASSPQTGPNTEAFF. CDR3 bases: TGTGCCAGCTCACCCCAGACAGGCCCCAACACTGAAGCTTTCTTT.